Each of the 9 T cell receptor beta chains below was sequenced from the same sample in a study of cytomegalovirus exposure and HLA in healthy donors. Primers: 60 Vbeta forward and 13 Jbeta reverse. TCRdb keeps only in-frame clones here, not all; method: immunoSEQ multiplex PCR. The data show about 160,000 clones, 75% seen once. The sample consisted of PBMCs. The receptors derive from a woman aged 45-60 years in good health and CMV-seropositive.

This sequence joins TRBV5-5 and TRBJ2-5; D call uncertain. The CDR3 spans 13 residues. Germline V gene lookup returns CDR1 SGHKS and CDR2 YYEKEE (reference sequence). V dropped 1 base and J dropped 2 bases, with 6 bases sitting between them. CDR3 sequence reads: CASSLSPQETQYF. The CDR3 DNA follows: TGTGCCAGCAGCTTGTCCCCACAAGAGACCCAGTACTTC.

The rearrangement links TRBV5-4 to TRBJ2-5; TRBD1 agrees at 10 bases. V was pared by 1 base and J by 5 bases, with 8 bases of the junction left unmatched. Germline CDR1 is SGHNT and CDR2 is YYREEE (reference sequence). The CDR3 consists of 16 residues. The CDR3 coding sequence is TGTGCCAGCAGCTTGATTGGGACAGGGGATCGGGAGACCCAGTACTTC. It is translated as CASSLIGTGDRETQYF.

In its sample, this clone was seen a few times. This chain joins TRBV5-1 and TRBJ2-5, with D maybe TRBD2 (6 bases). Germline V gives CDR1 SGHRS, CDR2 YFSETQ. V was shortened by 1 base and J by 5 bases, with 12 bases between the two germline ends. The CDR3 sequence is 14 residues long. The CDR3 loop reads CASSLFGGEETQYF. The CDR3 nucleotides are TGCGCCAGCAGCTTGTTCGGGGGTGAGGAGACCCAGTACTTC.

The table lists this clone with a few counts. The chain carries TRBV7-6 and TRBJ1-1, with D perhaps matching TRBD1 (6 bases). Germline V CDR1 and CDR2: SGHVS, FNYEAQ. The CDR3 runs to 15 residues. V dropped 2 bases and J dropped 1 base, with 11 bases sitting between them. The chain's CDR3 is CASSLRGQPNTEAFF. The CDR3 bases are TGTGCCAGCAGCTTAAGGGGACAACCGAACACTGAAGCTTTCTTT. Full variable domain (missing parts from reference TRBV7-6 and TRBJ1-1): GAGVSQSPRYKVTKRGQDVALRCDPISGHVSLYWYRQALGQGPEFLTYFNYEAQQDKSGLPNDRFSAERPEGSISTLTIQRTEQRDSAMYRCASSLRGQPNTEAFFGQGTRLTVV.

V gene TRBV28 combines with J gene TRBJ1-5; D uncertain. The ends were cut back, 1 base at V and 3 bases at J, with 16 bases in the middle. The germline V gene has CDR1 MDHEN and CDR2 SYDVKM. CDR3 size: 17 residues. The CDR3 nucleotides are TGTGCCAGCAGTTTATTGCAGGCCCAACGGGACAATCAGCCCCAGCATTTT. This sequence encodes CASSLLQAQRDNQPQHF. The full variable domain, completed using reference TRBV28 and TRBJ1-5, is DVKVTQSSRYLVKRTGEKVFLECVQDMDHENMFWYRQDPGLGLRLIYFSYDVKMKEKGDIPEGYSVSREKKERFSLILESASTNQTSMYLCASSLLQAQRDNQPQHFGDGTRLSIL.

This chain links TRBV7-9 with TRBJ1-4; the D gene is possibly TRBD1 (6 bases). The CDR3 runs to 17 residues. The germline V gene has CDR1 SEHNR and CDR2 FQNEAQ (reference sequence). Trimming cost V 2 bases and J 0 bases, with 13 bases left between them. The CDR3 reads CASSLIQGWATNEKLFF. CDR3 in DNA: TGTGCCAGCAGCTTAATCCAGGGGTGGGCAACTAATGAAAAACTGTTTTTT. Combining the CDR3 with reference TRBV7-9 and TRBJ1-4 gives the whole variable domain DTGVSQNPRHKITKRGQNVTFRCDPISEHNRLYWYRQTLGQGPEFLTYFQNEAQLEKSRLLSDRFSAERPKGSFSTLEIQRTEQGDSAMYLCASSLIQGWATNEKLFFGSGTQLSVL.

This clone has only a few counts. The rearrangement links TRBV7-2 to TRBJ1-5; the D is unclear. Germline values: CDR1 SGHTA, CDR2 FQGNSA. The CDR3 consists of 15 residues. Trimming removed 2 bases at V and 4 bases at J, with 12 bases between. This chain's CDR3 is CASSLLGGLNQPQHF. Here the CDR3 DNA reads TGTGCCAGCAGCTTATTAGGCGGCTTAAATCAGCCCCAGCATTTT.

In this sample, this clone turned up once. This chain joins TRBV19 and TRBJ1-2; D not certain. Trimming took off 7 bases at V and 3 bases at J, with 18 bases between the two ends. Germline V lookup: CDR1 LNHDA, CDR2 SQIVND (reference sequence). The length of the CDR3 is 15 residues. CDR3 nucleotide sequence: TGTGCCAGTACACCCACGGCAGGATCTTACTATGGCTACACCTTC. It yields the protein CASTPTAGSYYGYTF.

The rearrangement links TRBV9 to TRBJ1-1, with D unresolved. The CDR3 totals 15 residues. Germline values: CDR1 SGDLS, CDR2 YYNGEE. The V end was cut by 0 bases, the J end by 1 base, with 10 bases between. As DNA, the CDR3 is TGTGCCAGCAGCGTAGTCCGGGGAAGGAACACTGAAGCTTTCTTT. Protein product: CASSVVRGRNTEAFF. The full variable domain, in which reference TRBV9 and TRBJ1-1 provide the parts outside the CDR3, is DSGVTQTPKHLITATGQRVTLRCSPRSGDLSVYWYQQSLDQGLQFLIQYYNGEERAKGNILERFSAQQFPDLHSELNLSSLELGDSALYFCASSVVRGRNTEAFFGQGTRLTVV.